The clone carrying this T cell receptor beta chain came up many times. The data belong to a study of T cells in Graves' hyperthyroidism and ophthalmopathy. Turning to the study itself: Peripheral blood was obtained at initial diagnosis, preceding any treatment.

The CDR3 sequence is 15 residues long. CDR1 and CDR2 from the germline V gene are SGHRS and YFSETQ. Trimming took off 4 bases at V and 0 bases at J, with 10 bases between the two ends. Amplification targeted TCR beta CDR3 regions from RNA transcripts. In the first-round RT-PCR of the TCR CDR3, the HTBI primer set was used. Each CDR3 protein is one row after TCRdb ran MiXCR on the multiplex PCR reads. The table has 350,000 to 400,000 distinct CDR3 sequences, about a fifth seen once. In making diagnoses, clinical symptoms, serum thyroxine and TRAb, thyroid ultrasound and orbital computed tomography were all used.

The V call is TRBV5-1, the J call TRBJ2-2; a weak D match, TRBD1 (5 bases). Material: blood. The sequence derives from a woman aged 18-30 years with Graves' hyperthyroidism. The CDR3 is CASSMTAPNTGELFF. CDR3 DNA sequence: TGCGCCAGCAGCATGACAGCGCCGAACACCGGGGAGCTGTTTTTT.